The next 20 T cell receptor beta chains were all read from a single sample in a study of early stage breast cancer tumors. Sequencing was performed with immunoSEQ multiplex PCR; in TCRdb, only in-frame clones are kept and a portion is missing. The top ten hold about 7.4% of the sample, which has around 13,000 clones, roughly 83% seen once. Material for sequencing was normal breast tissue next to the tumor. All receptors come from a person aged 45-65 years with breast cancer.

The V gene is TRBV13, the J gene TRBJ1-3; 7 bases are a match to TRBD1. The CDR3 is 12 residues long. The ends lost 4 bases at V and 9 bases at J; junction bases unmatched: 3. Germline CDR1 and CDR2: PRHDT and FYEKMQ (reference sequence). The CDR3: CASSYQGGTIYF. The DNA of the CDR3 is TGTGCCAGCAGCTACCAGGGGGGCACCATATATTTT.

This clone has more than one count but fewer than ten. The chain employs TRBV6-5 and TRBJ1-2; 10 bases fit TRBD1. This CDR3 comprises 14 residues. After removal of 6 bases from V and 5 bases from J, the junction contained 6 bases not matched to a gene. Germline V lookup: CDR1 MNHEY, CDR2 SVGAGI. CDR3 region: CASSRDRGPYGYTF. The DNA of the CDR3 is TGTGCCAGCAGCCGGGACAGGGGCCCTTATGGCTACACCTTC.

J is TRBJ1-2 and V is TRBV5-7; possible D gene TRBD1, 5 bases. TRBV5-7 is an open reading frame, and its role is uncertain. Trimming removed 6 bases at V and 8 bases at J, with 20 bases between. The CDR3 is made up of 14 amino acids. CDR3: CASTLWLSGVGYTF. The CDR3 DNA follows: TGTGCCAGCACCCTGTGGTTGTCGGGGGTCGGCTACACCTTC.

The rearrangement links TRBV13 to TRBJ2-5; D possibly corresponds to TRBD2 (6 bases). CDR1 and CDR2 (germline): PRHDT, FYEKMQ (reference sequence). The CDR3 totals 15 residues. Trimming pared 3 bases from V and 5 bases from J, leaving 16 bases between. DNA of the CDR3: TGTGCCAGCAGCTTTGGTAGCGGAGCTCGGGAGACCCAGTACTTC. It codes for CASSFGSGARETQYF.

The V call is TRBV29-1, the J call TRBJ2-2; TRBD1 aligns across 8 bases. CDR1 SQVTM and CDR2 ANQGSEA come from the germline V gene. This CDR3 spans 14 amino acids. Germline trimming cut 7 bases from V and 6 bases from J; bases unmatched to any gene: 10. CDR3 DNA sequence: TGCAGCGCCCTCAGGGGGCAAAACGCCGGGGAGCTGTTTTTT. Its translation: CSALRGQNAGELFF.

The chain recombines TRBV21-1 with TRBJ1-4. TRBV21-1 is a pseudogene segment. The length of the CDR3 is 13 residues. CDR3 coding DNA: TGTGCCAGCAGTTCAACCGAGGCGATAGAACTGTTTTTT. Its protein is CASSSTEAIELFF.

The V call is TRBV4-3, the J call TRBJ2-3, with D perhaps matching TRBD1 or TRBD2 (5 bases each). From germline, CDR1 is LGHNA and CDR2 YSLEER. CDR3 length: 16 residues. V lost 0 bases to trimming and J lost 4 bases, with 14 bases between them. CDR3 DNA: TGCGCCAGCAGCCAAGAATGGATGGGGGTCGCAGATACGCAGTATTTT. Amino acids: CASSQEWMGVADTQYF.

The chain links TRBV7-2 to TRBJ2-1, with 10 bases matching TRBD1. V dropped 5 bases and J dropped 4; count of bases not matched to a gene: 8. Germline CDR1 SGHTA, CDR2 FQGNSA. The CDR3 has 16 residues. CDR3 nucleotides: TGTGCCAGCAGCCTTACCCGGGACAGGGGTTACAATGAGCAGTTCTTC. This sequence encodes CASSLTRDRGYNEQFF.

The chain employs TRBV18 and TRBJ1-5, with 7 bases matching TRBD1. V shed 2 bases and J 6 bases; nucleotides not matched to a gene: 4. CDR1 and CDR2 from the germline V gene are KGHSH and LQKENI. The CDR3 length is 14 residues. The CDR3 loop is CASSPETGIQPQHF. CDR3 in DNA: TGTGCCAGCTCACCAGAGACAGGGATTCAGCCCCAGCATTTT. The variable domain in full, with the rest retrieved from reference TRBV18 and TRBJ1-5, is NAGVMQNPRHLVRRRGQEARLRCSPMKGHSHVYWYRQLPEEGLKFMVYLQKENIIDESGMPKERFSAEFPKEGPSILRIQQVVRGDSAAYFCASSPETGIQPQHFGDGTRLSIL.

The chain uses TRBV5-1 and TRBJ1-2; D gene ambiguous. This CDR3 contains 13 residues. V was shortened by 4 bases and J by 6 bases, with 13 bases between the two germline ends. Per the germline V gene, CDR1 is SGHRS and CDR2 is YFSETQ. For the CDR3, the DNA is TGCGCCAGCAGCCTGAACGCTTGGGATGGCTACACCTTC. Translation: CASSLNAWDGYTF.

The J gene is TRBJ2-1, the V gene TRBV6-5, with 11 positions matching TRBD2. The germline V gene has CDR1 MNHEY and CDR2 SVGAGI. The CDR3 has 15 residues. Germline trimming cut 8 bases from V and 4 bases from J; bases unmatched to any gene: 7. Here the CDR3 reads CASEPTSGSYNEQFF. In nucleotides, the CDR3 is TGTGCCAGCGAACCTACTAGCGGGAGTTACAATGAGCAGTTCTTC.

This clone was recorded a few times. The chain uses TRBV5-6 and TRBJ2-7; 12 bases align to TRBD2. Germline V gene lookup returns CDR1 SGHDT and CDR2 YYEEEE. V gave up 5 bases and J gave up 3 bases; unmatched junction bases: 3. The CDR3 has 14 amino acids. CDR3 in DNA: TGTGCCAGCAGTTCGACTAGCGGGAGCTACGAGCAGTACTTC. Protein sequence: CASSSTSGSYEQYF.

The genes are TRBV11-2 and TRBJ1-5; 7 nucleotides match TRBD1. This CDR3 has 15 residues. Germline trimming cut 5 bases from V and 2 bases from J; bases unmatched to any gene: 6. Germline CDR1 is SGHAT and CDR2 is FQNNGV. In nucleotides, the CDR3 is TGTGCCAGCAGCCCCAGGGGGTCGGGCAATCAGCCCCAGCATTTT. Translated, it gives CASSPRGSGNQPQHF.

V and J are TRBV27 and TRBJ2-7; TRBD1 is a possible D gene (5 bases). The germline gives CDR1 MNHEY, CDR2 SMNVEV (reference sequence). The CDR3 loop spans 14 amino acids. Deletions cut 7 bases from V and 0 bases from J, with 13 bases between. The CDR3 region is CASKPQGSSYEQYF. The DNA for the CDR3 is TGTGCCAGCAAGCCCCAGGGCAGCTCCTACGAGCAGTACTTC.

This clone was picked up a small number of times. The chain recombines TRBV18 with TRBJ2-3; TRBD1 matches 9 bases. The CDR3 runs to 17 residues. Germline CDR1 KGHSH, CDR2 LQKENI. J gave up 3 bases and V 3 bases, and 10 bases lay outside the gene matches. CDR3 DNA sequence: TGTGCCAGCTCACCGCCACTGGGACAGGGTGATACAGATACGCAGTATTTT. Translating it yields CASSPPLGQGDTDTQYF.

This rearrangement joins TRBV18 to TRBJ2-7, with D unclear. Trimming removed 3 bases from V and 0 bases from J, with 3 bases in between. The germline gives CDR1 KGHSH, CDR2 LQKENI. The CDR3 sequence is 12 residues long. This CDR3 is CASSPSSYEQYF. The CDR3 DNA reads as TGTGCCAGCTCACCGAGCTCCTACGAGCAGTACTTC.

J is TRBJ2-3 and V is TRBV5-1; D possibly uses TRBD1 or TRBD2 (5 bases each). The CDR3 contains 15 residues. Germline V gene lookup returns CDR1 SGHRS and CDR2 YFSETQ. Trimming shortened V by 7 bases and J by 2 bases, and 17 bases separated the two germline ends. The CDR3 DNA is TGCGCCAGCTCCCCCCGGGACGGGCTCACAGATACGCAGTATTTT. Protein: CASSPRDGLTDTQYF. The entire variable domain, with the rest obtained from reference TRBV5-1 and TRBJ2-3, is as follows: KAGVTQTPRYLIKTRGQQVTLSCSPISGHRSVSWYQQTPGQGLQFLFEYFSETQRNKGNFPGRFSGRQFSNSRSEMNVSTLELGDSALYLCASSPRDGLTDTQYFGPGTRLTVL.

The chain joins TRBV5-1 to TRBJ2-6; tentatively, D is TRBD1 (7 bases). Germline values: CDR1 SGHRS, CDR2 YFSETQ. The length of the CDR3 is 16 residues. V was trimmed by 4 bases and J by 4 bases, leaving 15 bases between them. The CDR3 DNA sequence: TGCGCCAGCAGCCCGGGGGACAGTCTAGGGGCCAACGTCCTGACTTTC. It encodes CASSPGDSLGANVLTF.

This rearrangement joins TRBV7-8 to TRBJ1-4; the D is unclear. V was trimmed by 5 bases and J by 8 bases, leaving 15 bases between them. CDR3 length: 14 amino acids. Germline V lookup: CDR1 SGHVS, CDR2 FQNEAQ. CDR3 DNA: TGTGCCAGCAGCCCCCGTCACGGGCAGGAAAAACTGTTTTTT. Encoded protein: CASSPRHGQEKLFF.

This clone was seen a single time. CDR3 sequence (DNA): TGTGCCAGCAGGGCGACGTCGGGCGGCGAGCAGTACTTC. Amino acids: CASRATSGGEQYF. V gene TRBV6-5 combines with J gene TRBJ2-7; D gene ambiguous. V lost 6 bases, J lost 6 bases, and 15 bases lay in between. This CDR3 has 13 amino acids. CDR1 is MNHEY and CDR2 is SVGAGI in the germline V gene.